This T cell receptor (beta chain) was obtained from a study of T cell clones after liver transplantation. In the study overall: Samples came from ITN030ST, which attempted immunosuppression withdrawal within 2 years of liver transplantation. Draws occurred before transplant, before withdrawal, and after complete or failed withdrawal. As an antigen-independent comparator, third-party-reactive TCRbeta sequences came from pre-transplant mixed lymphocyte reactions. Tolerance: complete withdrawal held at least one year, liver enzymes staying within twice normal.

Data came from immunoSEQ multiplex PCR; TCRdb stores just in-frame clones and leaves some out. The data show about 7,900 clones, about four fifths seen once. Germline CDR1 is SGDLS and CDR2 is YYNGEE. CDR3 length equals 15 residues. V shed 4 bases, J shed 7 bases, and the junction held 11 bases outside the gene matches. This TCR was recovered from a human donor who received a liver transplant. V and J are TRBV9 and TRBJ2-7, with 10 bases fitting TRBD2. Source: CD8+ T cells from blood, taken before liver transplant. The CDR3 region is CASSHPPSGGNEQYF. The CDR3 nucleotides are TGTGCCAGCAGCCATCCCCCTAGCGGGGGAAATGAGCAGTACTTC.